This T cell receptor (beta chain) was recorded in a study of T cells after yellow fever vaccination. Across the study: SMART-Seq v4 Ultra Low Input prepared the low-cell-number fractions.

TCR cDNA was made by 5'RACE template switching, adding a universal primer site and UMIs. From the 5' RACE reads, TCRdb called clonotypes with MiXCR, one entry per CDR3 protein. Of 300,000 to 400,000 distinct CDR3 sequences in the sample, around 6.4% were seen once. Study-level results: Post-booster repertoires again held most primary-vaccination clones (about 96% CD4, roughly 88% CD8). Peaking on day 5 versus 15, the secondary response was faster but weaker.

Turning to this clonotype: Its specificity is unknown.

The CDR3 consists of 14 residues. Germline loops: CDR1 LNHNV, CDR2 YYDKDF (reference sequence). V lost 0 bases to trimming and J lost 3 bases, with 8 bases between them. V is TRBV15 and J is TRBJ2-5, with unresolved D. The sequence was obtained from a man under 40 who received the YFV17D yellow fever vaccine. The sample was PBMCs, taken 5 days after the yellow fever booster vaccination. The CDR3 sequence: CATSREVGKETQYF. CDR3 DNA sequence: TGTGCCACCAGCAGAGAAGTTGGGAAAGAGACCCAGTACTTC.